This T cell receptor beta chain was identified in a study of identical twins. The length of the CDR3 is 14 residues. Germline V gene lookup returns CDR1 DFQATT and CDR2 SNEGSKA (reference sequence). J lost 1 base, V lost 7 bases, and 7 bases had no gene match. MiXCR was run by TCRdb on the 5' RACE reads, yielding one entry per CDR3 protein. Here the sample spans 500,000 or so distinct CDR3 sequences, 20% to 25% being singletons. This sample also appeared in a second study, on T cells expressing NK-cell markers. As reported in that work: Sorted CD3+CD56-NKG2C+, CD3+CD56+NKG2C- and CD3+CD56+NKG2C+ T cells were the source of the TCR beta repertoires. There were seven HCMV-seropositive donors and one seronegative donor among the eight sequenced. Several experiments added an anti-gamma-delta TCR antibody to sort only alpha-beta TCR T cells.

The chain combines TRBV20-1 with TRBJ2-1; 7 nucleotides align to TRBD2. Sequenced material: CD4+ T cells sorted from blood. This TCR came from a woman between 18 and 30 years old in good health. In nucleotides, the CDR3 is TGCAGTGTGGGAAGGCGGGGGTCCTACAATGAGCAGTTCTTC. Translated, it gives CSVGRRGSYNEQFF.